The 20 T cell receptor beta chains in this list originate from one sample, sequenced in a study of T-cell reconstitution after alpha-beta-depleted transplantation in children listed by TCRdb under 2016. The time point label corresponds to: day 60 (about 2 months) after transplantation. The treatment or condition label, read with the paper, signifies: allogeneic hematopoietic cell transplantation with graft depleted of TCRalphabeta T cells and CD19 B cells. The method behind the library was PCR. The listed sequencing device is Illumina HiSeq 2500. TCR library preparation used molecular barcoding, with unique molecular identifiers applied to normalize quantification of the TCRbeta repertoire. TCRdb reprocessed the public reads (quality trimming at Q25 with fastp, clone calling with MiXCR) and kept in-frame beta chains. Rows merge per CDR3 protein into single entries with the most common DNA and genes. The sample table lists 40,000 to 55,000 distinct CDR3 sequences, 5.8% of them with a count of one. The ten top clones hold more than 30% of the sample.

The sequences come from PBMCs, mostly from graft donor cells, collected 60 days after TCRalphabeta/CD19-depleted stem cell transplant. These receptors came from a female patient between 2 and 15 years old who had a stem cell transplant for aplastic anemia, so the T cells may come from the graft donor.

At least ten counts were recorded for this clonotype. The chain combines TRBV20-1 with TRBJ1-2; possibly TRBD1 for D (5 bases). Germline V gives CDR1 DFQATT, CDR2 SNEGSKA (reference sequence). V was trimmed by 6 bases and J by 9 bases, leaving 17 bases between them. The CDR3 runs to 12 residues. The CDR3 loop is CSANTQEGSYTF. The CDR3 coding sequence is TGCAGTGCCAACACCCAGGAGGGGAGCTACACCTTC.

This clonotype was counted at least ten times. V is TRBV19 and J is TRBJ2-7, with D perhaps TRBD2 (6 bases). The CDR3 contains 15 residues. Trimming pared 3 bases from V and 4 bases from J, leaving 16 bases between. Per the germline V gene, CDR1 is LNHDA and CDR2 is SQIVND (reference sequence). The CDR3, as DNA: TGTGCCAGTAGTATGGGCGGGGCCATGGGGTACGAGCAGTACTTC. Its translation is CASSMGGAMGYEQYF.

In this sample, this clonotype turned up many times. The chain employs TRBV20-1 and TRBJ2-4; TRBD2 aligns across 7 bases. Germline V lookup: CDR1 DFQATT, CDR2 SNEGSKA (reference sequence). V lost 5 bases to trimming and J lost 7 bases; unmatched junction nucleotides: 20. The CDR3 length is 17 residues. The CDR3 loop reads CSAFRRTRLLRTNIQYF. CDR3 bases: TGCAGTGCTTTTAGACGGACTAGACTCCTTAGGACCAACATTCAGTACTTC.

This clonotype was seen more than once but under ten times. This chain uses TRBV20-1 with TRBJ2-1; 8 bases fit TRBD2. V lost 1 base to trimming and J lost 3 bases; unmatched junction nucleotides: 2. This CDR3 is built from 14 residues. Per the germline V gene, CDR1 is DFQATT and CDR2 is SNEGSKA (reference sequence). The CDR3, as DNA: TGCAGTGCTAGAGGGCGGGAGGACTACAATGAGCAGTTCTTC. Its protein is CSARGREDYNEQFF.

This clonotype was seen repeatedly, ten times or more. The rearrangement links TRBV2 to TRBJ2-1; 11 bases are a match to TRBD2. V was clipped by 2 bases and J by 7 bases; unmatched bases: 4. The CDR3 is 15 amino acids. Germline CDR1 reads SNHLY; CDR2 reads FYNNEI. The CDR3 sequence: CASSETSGGLNEQFF. CDR3 DNA sequence: TGTGCCAGCAGTGAAACTAGCGGGGGCCTTAATGAGCAGTTCTTC. Based on the CDR3 plus reference TRBV2 and TRBJ2-1, the full variable domain is EPEVTQTPSHQVTQMGQEVILRCVPISNHLYFYWYRQILGQKVEFLVSFYNNEISEKSEIFDDQFSVERPDGSNFTLKIRSTKLEDSAMYFCASSETSGGLNEQFFGPGTRLTVL.

V gene TRBV30 combines with J gene TRBJ2-3; tentative D call: TRBD2 (5 bases). The CDR3 extends over 15 amino acids. V was trimmed by 2 bases and J by 2 bases, leaving 14 bases between them. Per the germline V gene, CDR1 is GTSNPN and CDR2 is SVGIG (reference sequence). CDR3 in DNA: TGTGCCTGGAGTAAACGGGGTCGGGACACAGATACGCAGTATTTT. Protein product: CAWSKRGRDTDTQYF.

This clonotype has ten or more counts. V gene TRBV25-1 combines with J gene TRBJ1-1, with D perhaps TRBD1 (5 bases). Germline CDR1 is MGHDK and CDR2 is SYGVNS. V lost 5 bases and J 10 bases, leaving 11 bases between the germline ends. The CDR3 sequence is 11 residues long. The CDR3 loop is CASSRGRGAFF. For the CDR3, the DNA is TGTGCCAGCAGTAGGGGAAGGGGAGCTTTCTTT.

The rearrangement joins TRBV3-1 to TRBJ2-2; D might be TRBD2 (7 bases). With 0 bases removed from V and 6 bases from J, the gap between germline ends came to 17 bases. CDR1 is LGHDT and CDR2 is YNNKEL in the germline V gene (reference sequence). CDR3 length equals 17 residues. In DNA, the CDR3 is TGTGCCAGCAGCCAAGATCGAGGCGGGGGCAGGGCCGGGGAGCTGTTTTTT. Residues: CASSQDRGGGRAGELFF.

The rearrangement joins TRBV20-1 to TRBJ2-3; TRBD1 matches 10 bases. The CDR3 loop spans 16 amino acids. Losses at the gene ends were 1 base for V and 3 bases for J; bases not matched to a gene: 7. Germline V gene lookup returns CDR1 DFQATT and CDR2 SNEGSKA (reference sequence). CDR3 region: CSARASRDRGTDTQYF. CDR3 DNA: TGCAGTGCTAGAGCCTCCAGGGACAGGGGTACAGATACGCAGTATTTT.

This clonotype was counted at least ten times. The rearrangement links TRBV7-9 to TRBJ2-7; tentatively, D is TRBD1 or TRBD2 (5 bases each). The CDR3 covers 15 residues. Germline assignment: CDR1 SEHNR and CDR2 FQNEAQ (reference sequence). The germline V and J ends were trimmed by 5 bases and 3 bases, with 17 bases remaining between them. The CDR3 loop is CASSPTRDGFYEQYF. In nucleotides, the CDR3 is TGTGCCAGCAGCCCGACCCGGGACGGATTCTACGAGCAGTACTTC.

The V and J genes are TRBV2 and TRBJ2-7, with 10 bases lining up with TRBD2. Germline V gives CDR1 SNHLY, CDR2 FYNNEI. CDR3 size: 13 residues. The J segment lost 3 bases and the V segment lost 4 bases, leaving 0 bases of the junction unmatched. As DNA, the CDR3 is TGTGCCAGCAGTGGACTAGCGGGCTACGAGCAGTACTTC. Its protein product is CASSGLAGYEQYF.

This clonotype has just a few counts. The J gene is TRBJ2-3, the V gene TRBV5-5; 11 bases map to TRBD2. The CDR3 loop spans 17 amino acids. The junction had 4 bases not matched to a gene; V was cut back by 1 base and J by 0 bases. The germline CDR1 and CDR2 sequences are SGHKS and YYEKEE (reference sequence). CDR3 DNA: TGTGCCAGCAGCTTGCTAGCGGGGGGCCATAGCACAGATACGCAGTATTTT. This sequence encodes CASSLLAGGHSTDTQYF.

This clonotype was observed at least ten times. This chain connects TRBV27 to TRBJ2-1; D is perhaps TRBD2 (5 bases). V was pared by 5 bases and J by 6 bases, with 11 bases between. Germline V gene lookup returns CDR1 MNHEY and CDR2 SMNVEV (reference sequence). CDR3 length: 13 amino acids. The CDR3, as DNA: TGTGCCAGCAGTCCCCCTACTAGCAATGAGCAGTTCTTC. Translated, it gives CASSPPTSNEQFF.

The chain employs TRBV5-1 and TRBJ2-5; TRBD2 aligns across 8 bases. CDR1 is SGHRS, CDR2 YFSETQ, per germline. V trimming: 3 bases; J trimming: 5 bases; junction bases outside the gene matches: 15. This CDR3 has 17 amino acids. The CDR3 is CASSWSGSSGYGETQYF. CDR3 bases: TGCGCCAGCAGCTGGAGCGGGAGCTCGGGCTACGGGGAGACCCAGTACTTC. Full variable domain (outside the CDR3, taken from reference TRBV5-1 and TRBJ2-5): KAGVTQTPRYLIKTRGQQVTLSCSPISGHRSVSWYQQTPGQGLQFLFEYFSETQRNKGNFPGRFSGRQFSNSRSEMNVSTLELGDSALYLCASSWSGSSGYGETQYFGPGTRLLVL.

The rearrangement uses TRBV6-2 or TRBV6-3 and TRBJ2-7; no reliable D call. CDR3 length equals 11 residues. Germline loops: CDR1 MNHEY, CDR2 SVGEGT. CDR3: CASSTSYDQYV. CDR3 coding DNA: TGTGCCAGCAGTACCTCCTACGACCAGTACGTC.

This clonotype was seen repeatedly, ten times or more. This rearrangement joins TRBV7-9 to TRBJ1-4; D is ambiguous. The CDR3 loop spans 14 amino acids. CDR1 and CDR2 (germline): SEHNR, FQNEAQ (reference sequence). Trimming shortened V by 3 bases and J by 3 bases, and 8 bases separated the two germline ends. The CDR3 DNA sequence: TGTGCCAGCAGCTTGAGGAGTCCTAATGAAAAACTGTTTTTT. Encoded protein: CASSLRSPNEKLFF.

At least ten counts were recorded for this clonotype. V and J are TRBV5-1 and TRBJ2-6; no reliable D call. Germline CDR1 reads SGHRS; CDR2 reads YFSETQ. V shed 2 bases and J shed 0 bases, with 9 bases lying between them. This CDR3 comprises 16 residues. The CDR3 bases are TGCGCCAGCAGCTTTGGGTACAACTCTGGGGCCAACGTCCTGACTTTC. Translation gives CASSFGYNSGANVLTF.

In this sample, this clonotype turned up many times. The chain links TRBV5-1 to TRBJ2-3, with D possibly matching TRBD1 (6 bases). This CDR3 has 15 amino acids. CDR1 and CDR2 from the germline V gene are SGHRS and YFSETQ. Trimming took off 0 bases at V and 3 bases at J, with 11 bases between the two ends. The CDR3 DNA reads TGCGCCAGCAGCTTGGACAGGGCCTTAACAGATACGCAGTATTTT. This codes for CASSLDRALTDTQYF.

This clonotype showed up many times. This sequence joins TRBV30 and TRBJ2-3; 10 nucleotides agree with TRBD2. Germline assignment: CDR1 GTSNPN and CDR2 SVGIG (reference sequence). Unmatched junction bases numbered 6, after V lost 5 bases and J lost 4 bases. The length of the CDR3 is 14 residues. The CDR3 protein is CAWEAGGRADTQYF. In DNA, the CDR3 is TGTGCCTGGGAAGCGGGGGGGCGCGCAGATACGCAGTATTTT.

This clonotype was recorded at least ten times. The chain carries TRBV9 and TRBJ2-5, with TRBD2 matching 11 bases. Germline CDR1 is SGDLS and CDR2 is YYNGEE. The junction had 3 bases not matched to a gene; V was cut back by 0 bases and J by 5 bases. This CDR3 is 15 amino acids long. The CDR3, as DNA: TGTGCCAGCAGCGTAGGACTAGCGGGAAGGGAGACCCAGTACTTC. Protein sequence: CASSVGLAGRETQYF.